The source of this TCR beta chain is a study of identical twins. Unmatched junction bases numbered 7, after V lost 5 bases and J lost 3 bases. CDR3 length equals 14 residues. Looked up from germline, CDR1 is MNHNS and CDR2 is SASEGT. This clonotype showed up many times. The target antigen is unknown. A single record per CDR3 protein comes from TCRdb applying MiXCR to the 5' RACE reads. The sample carries roughly 750,000 distinct CDR3 sequences, 21% recorded once. Findings and caveats of the study: Sharing of beta out-of-frame sequences by twins showed a weaker excess. The same donors were not followed; conclusions instead depended on cross-sectional statistical analysis.

The sample was also linked to a second study, of T cells expressing NK-cell markers.

Sequenced input: PBMCs. The sequence was collected from a woman under 30 in good health. The rearrangement uses TRBV6-1 and TRBJ2-7; 7 positions agree with TRBD1. The CDR3 loop reads CASSPAPGGYEQYF. CDR3 sequence (DNA): TGTGCCAGCAGTCCTGCTCCAGGGGGCTACGAGCAGTACTTC.